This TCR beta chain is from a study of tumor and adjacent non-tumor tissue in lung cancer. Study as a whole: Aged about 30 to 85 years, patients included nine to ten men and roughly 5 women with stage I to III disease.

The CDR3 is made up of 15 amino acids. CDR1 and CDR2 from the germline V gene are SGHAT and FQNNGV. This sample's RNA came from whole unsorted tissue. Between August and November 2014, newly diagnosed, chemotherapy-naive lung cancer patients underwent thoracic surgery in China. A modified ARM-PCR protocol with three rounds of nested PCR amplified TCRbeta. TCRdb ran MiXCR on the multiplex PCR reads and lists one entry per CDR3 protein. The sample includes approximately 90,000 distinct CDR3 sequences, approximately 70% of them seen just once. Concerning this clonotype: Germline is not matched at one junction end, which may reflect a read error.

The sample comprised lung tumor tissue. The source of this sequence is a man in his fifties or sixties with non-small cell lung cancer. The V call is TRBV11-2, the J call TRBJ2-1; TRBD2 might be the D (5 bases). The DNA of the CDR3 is TGTACCAGCGGCCCGCACCGGAGGATGAGGGATGAGCAGTTCTTC. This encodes CTSGPHRRMRDEQFF.